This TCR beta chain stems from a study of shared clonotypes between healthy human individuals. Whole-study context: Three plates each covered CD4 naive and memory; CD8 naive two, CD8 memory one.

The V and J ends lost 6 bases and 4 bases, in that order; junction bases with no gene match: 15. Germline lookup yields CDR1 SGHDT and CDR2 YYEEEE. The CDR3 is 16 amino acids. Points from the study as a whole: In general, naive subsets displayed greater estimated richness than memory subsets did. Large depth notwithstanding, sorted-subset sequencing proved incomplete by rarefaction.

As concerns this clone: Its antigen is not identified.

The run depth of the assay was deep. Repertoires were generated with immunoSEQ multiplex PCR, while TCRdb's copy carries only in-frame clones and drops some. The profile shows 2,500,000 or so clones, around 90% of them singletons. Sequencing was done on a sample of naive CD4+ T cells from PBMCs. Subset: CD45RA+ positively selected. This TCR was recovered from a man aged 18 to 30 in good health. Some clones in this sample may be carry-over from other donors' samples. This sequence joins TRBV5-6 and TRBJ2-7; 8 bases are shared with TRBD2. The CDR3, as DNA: TGTGCCAGCACCCCCCCGGCGGGAGGTGAAATGTACGAGCAGTACTTC. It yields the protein CASTPPAGGEMYEQYF.